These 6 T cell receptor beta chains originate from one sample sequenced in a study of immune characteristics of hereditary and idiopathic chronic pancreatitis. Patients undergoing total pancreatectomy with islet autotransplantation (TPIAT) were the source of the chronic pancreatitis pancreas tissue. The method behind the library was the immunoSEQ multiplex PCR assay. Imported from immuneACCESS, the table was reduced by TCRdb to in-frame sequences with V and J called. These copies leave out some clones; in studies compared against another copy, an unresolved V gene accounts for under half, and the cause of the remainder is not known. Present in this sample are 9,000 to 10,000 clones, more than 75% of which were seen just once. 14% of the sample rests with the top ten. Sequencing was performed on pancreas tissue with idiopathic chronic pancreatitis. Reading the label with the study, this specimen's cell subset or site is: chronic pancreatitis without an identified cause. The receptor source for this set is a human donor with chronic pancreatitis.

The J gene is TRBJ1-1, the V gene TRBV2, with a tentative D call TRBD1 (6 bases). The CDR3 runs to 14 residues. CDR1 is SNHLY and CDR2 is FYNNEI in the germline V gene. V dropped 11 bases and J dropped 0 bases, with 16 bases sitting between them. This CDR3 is CAGSDSYMNTEAFF. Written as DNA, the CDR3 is TGTGCCGGTTCGGACAGCTATATGAACACTGAAGCTTTCTTT. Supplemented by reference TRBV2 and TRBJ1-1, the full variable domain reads EPEVTQTPSHQVTQMGQEVILRCVPISNHLYFYWYRQILGQKVEFLVSFYNNEISEKSEIFDDQFSVERPDGSNFTLKIRSTKLEDSAMYFCAGSDSYMNTEAFFGQGTRLTVV.

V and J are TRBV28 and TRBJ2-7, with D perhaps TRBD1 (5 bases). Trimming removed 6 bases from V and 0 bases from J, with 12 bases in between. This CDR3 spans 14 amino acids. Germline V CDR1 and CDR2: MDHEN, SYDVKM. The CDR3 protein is CASSRQYSSYEQYV. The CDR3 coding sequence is TGTGCCAGCAGCAGACAGTACAGCTCCTACGAGCAGTACGTC.

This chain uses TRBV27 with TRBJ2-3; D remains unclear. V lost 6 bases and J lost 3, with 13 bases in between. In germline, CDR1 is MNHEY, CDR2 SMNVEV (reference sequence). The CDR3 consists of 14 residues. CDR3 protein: CASREYAVTDTQYF. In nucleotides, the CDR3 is TGTGCCAGCAGGGAGTATGCGGTGACAGATACGCAGTATTTT.

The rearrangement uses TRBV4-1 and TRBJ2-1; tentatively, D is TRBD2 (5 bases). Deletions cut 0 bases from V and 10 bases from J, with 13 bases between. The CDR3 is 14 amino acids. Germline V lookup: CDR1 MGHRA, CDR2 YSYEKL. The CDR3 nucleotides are TGCGCCAGCAGCCAAGAAGGACTGGCGAGCGAGCAGTTCTTC. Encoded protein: CASSQEGLASEQFF.

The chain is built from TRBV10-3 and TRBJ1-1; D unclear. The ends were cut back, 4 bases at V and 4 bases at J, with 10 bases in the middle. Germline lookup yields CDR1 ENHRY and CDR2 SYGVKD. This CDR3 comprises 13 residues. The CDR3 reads CAISGGWGTEAFF. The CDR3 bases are TGTGCCATCAGTGGAGGATGGGGCACTGAAGCTTTCTTT.

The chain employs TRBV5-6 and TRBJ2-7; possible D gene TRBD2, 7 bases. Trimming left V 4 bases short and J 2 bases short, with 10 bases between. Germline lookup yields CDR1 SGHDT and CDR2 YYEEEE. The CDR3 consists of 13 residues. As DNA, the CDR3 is TGTGCCAGCAGCCGCGGGGGCCCCTACGAGCAGTACTTC. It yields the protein CASSRGGPYEQYF.